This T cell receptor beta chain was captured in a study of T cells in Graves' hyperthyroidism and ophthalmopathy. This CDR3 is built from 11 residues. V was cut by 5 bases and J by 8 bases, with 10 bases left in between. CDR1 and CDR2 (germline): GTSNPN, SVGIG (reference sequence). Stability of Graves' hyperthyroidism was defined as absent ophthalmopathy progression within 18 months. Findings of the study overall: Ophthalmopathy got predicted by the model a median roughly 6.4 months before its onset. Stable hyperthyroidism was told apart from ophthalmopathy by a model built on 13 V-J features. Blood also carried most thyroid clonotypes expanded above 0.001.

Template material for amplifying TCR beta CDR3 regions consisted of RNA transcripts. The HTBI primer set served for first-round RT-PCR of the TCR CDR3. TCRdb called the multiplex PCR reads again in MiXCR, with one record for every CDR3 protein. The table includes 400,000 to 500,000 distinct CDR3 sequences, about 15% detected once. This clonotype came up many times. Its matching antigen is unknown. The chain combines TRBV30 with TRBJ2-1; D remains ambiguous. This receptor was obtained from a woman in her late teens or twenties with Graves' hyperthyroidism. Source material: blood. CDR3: CAWRFGYEQFF. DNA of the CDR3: TGTGCCTGGCGGTTTGGCTATGAGCAGTTCTTC.